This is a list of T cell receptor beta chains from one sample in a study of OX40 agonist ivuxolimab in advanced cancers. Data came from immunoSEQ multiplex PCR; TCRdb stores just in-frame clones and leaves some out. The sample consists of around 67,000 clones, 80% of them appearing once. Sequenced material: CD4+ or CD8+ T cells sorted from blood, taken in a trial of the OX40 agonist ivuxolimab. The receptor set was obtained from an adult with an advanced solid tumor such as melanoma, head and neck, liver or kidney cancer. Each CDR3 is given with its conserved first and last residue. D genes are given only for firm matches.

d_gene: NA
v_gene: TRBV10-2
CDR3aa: CASKLQANYGYTF

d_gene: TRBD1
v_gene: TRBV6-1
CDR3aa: CASRDRGFRQFF

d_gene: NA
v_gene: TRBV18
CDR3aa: CASSPGQNQPQHF

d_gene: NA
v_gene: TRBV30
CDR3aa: CAWSVERGFQPQHF

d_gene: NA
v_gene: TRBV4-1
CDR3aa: CASSQPTLRGGEGGQFF

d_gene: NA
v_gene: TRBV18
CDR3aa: CASSRSGPTIGETQYF

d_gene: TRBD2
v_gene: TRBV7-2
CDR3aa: CASSFEAGVSTDTQYF

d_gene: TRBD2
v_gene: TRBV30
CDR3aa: CAWSVGLAGDEQFF

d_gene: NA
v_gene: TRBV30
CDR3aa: CAWSTRDNQPQHF

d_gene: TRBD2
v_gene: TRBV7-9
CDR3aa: CASSLARLAGVGRSEQFF

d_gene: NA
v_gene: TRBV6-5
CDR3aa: CASSYRRGQETQYF

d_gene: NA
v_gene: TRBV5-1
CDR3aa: CASSLALTDNYGYTF

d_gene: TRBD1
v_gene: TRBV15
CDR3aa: CATSRADRPNQPQHF

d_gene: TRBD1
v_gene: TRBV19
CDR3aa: CASSRPGQVNEAFF

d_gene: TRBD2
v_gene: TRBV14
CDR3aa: CASSPNSGAGTDTQYF

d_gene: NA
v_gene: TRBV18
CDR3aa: CASSPRTGELFF

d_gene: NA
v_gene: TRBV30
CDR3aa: CAWSDSIGRVDQPQHF

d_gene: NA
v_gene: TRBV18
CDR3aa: CASSTGPSGGYGYTF

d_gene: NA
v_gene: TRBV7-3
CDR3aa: CASSSLGDTQYF

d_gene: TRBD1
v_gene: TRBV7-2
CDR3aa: CASSFKGQGARGYTF

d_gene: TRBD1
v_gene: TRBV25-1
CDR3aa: CASSAGTATEAFF

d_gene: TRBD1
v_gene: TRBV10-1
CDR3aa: CASSESNRGNTEAFF

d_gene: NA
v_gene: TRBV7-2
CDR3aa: CASGTLAHGELFF

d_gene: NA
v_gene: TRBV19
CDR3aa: CASTPGAGRDSNQPQHF

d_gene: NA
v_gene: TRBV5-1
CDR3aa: CASRTDGTNEKLFF

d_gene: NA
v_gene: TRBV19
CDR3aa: CASSILNTEAFF

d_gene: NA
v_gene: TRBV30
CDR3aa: CAWNPVNNNEQFF

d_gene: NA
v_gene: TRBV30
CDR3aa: CAWSSSSWTANTEAFF

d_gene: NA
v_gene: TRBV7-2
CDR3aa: CASSLSSGRAGGYTF

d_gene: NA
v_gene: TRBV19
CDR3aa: CASSTGPGGNQPQHF

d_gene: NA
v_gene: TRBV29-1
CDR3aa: CSVDETDYGYTF

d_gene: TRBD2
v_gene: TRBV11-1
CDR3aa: CASSPRLAGGEETQYF

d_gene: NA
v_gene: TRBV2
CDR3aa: CASSVGLPGDTQYF

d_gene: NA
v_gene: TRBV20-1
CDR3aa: CSAHNEKLFF

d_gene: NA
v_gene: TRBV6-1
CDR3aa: CASRARSNQPQHF

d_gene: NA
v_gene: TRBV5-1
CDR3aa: CASSLGGSLNQPQHF

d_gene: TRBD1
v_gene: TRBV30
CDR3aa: CAWSVGQGYGYTF

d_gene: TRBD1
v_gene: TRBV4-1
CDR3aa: CASSPGTGVREQYF

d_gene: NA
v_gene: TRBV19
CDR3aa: CASSMVGEETQYF

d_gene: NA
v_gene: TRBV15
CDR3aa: CATSLEEGKNIQYF

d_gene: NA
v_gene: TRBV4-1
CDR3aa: CASSQERSLSYGYTF

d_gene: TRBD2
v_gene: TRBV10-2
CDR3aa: CASSVSGGANTQYF

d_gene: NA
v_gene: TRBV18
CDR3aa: CASSQGRDQPQHF

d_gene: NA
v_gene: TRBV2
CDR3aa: CASSENSGASTDTQYF

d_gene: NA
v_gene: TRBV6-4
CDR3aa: CASKEDPNPYNEQFF

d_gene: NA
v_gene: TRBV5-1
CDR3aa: CASSLDLGETQYF

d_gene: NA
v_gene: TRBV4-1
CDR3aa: CASSQDGWGPYGYTF

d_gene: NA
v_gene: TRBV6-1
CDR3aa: CASRPHNKNNEKLFF

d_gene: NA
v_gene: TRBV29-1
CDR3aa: CSVLRGGNEQFF

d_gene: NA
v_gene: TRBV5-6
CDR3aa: CASSLGGFPSYEQYF

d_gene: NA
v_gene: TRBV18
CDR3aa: CASSPWDTQETQYF

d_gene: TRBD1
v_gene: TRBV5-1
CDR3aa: CASRPTGGVANEKLFF

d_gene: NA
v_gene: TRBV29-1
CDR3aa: CSGILDRPYEQYF

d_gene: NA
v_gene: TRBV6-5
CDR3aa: CASSYESSLAGYTF

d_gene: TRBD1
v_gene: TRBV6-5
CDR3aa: CARQGARKQFF

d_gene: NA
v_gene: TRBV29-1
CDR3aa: CSVVEFNYGYTF

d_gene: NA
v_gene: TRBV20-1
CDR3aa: CSAREFEAFF